The clone carrying this TCR beta chain was counted at least ten times. As yet, its antigen is unknown. These data belong to a study of T cells in Graves' hyperthyroidism and ophthalmopathy. The wider study: It was at initial diagnosis, before any treatment, that peripheral blood was collected. Study-wide results and caveats: Blood also carried most thyroid clonotypes expanded above 0.001.

Based on clinical symptoms, serum thyroxine and TRAb, thyroid ultrasound and orbital computed tomography, diagnoses were reached. About 9.4 ml fresh peripheral blood yielded the PBMCs. The CDR3 regions of TCR beta were amplified from RNA transcripts. HTBI primers drove first-round RT-PCR of the TCR CDR3. TCRdb reanalysed the multiplex PCR reads using MiXCR and keeps one entry per CDR3 protein. Here the sample spans roughly 380,000 distinct CDR3 sequences, 15% to 20% being singletons. Trimming at V came to 3 bases and at J to 3 bases, leaving 7 bases not matched to a gene. The CDR3 spans 15 residues. Germline V gene data show CDR1 as MNHEY and CDR2 as SVGAGI.

Sequencing was carried out using blood. V usage is TRBV6-5 and J usage is TRBJ2-7; the match to TRBD2 covers 8 bases. This TCR was sampled from a middle-aged woman with Graves' ophthalmopathy. Here the CDR3 DNA reads TGTGCCAGCAGTTATCGAGCGGGAGATAGCTACGAGCAGTACTTC. Protein: CASSYRAGDSYEQYF.